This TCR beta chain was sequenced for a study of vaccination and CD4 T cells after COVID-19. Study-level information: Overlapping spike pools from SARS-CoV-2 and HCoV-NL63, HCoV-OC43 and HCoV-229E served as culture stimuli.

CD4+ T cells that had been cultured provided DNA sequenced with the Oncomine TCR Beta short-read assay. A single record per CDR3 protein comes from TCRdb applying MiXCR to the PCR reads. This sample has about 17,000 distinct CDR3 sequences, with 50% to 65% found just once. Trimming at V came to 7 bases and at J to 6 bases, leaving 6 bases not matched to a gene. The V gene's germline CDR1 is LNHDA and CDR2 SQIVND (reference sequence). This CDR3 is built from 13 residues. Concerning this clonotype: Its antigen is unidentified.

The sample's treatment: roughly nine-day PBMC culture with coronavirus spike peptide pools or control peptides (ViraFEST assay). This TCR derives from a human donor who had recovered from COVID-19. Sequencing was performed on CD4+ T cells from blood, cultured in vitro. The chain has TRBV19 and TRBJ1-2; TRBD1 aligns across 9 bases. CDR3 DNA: TGTGCCAGTACCAGAGACAGGGGGAATGGCTACACCTTC. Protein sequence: CASTRDRGNGYTF.